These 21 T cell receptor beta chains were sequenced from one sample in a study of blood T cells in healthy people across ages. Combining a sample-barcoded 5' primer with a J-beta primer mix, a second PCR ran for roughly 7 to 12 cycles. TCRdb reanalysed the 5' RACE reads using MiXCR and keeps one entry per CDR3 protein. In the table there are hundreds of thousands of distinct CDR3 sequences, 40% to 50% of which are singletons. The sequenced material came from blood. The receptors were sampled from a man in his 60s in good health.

CDR3 sequence (DNA): TGTGCCAGCAAACACCGGGCCCCTACAGATACGCAGTATTTT. Translating gives CASKHRAPTDTQYF. The V gene is TRBV27, the J gene TRBJ2-3; the D is unclear. CDR3 length: 14 amino acids. CDR1 is MNHEY, CDR2 SMNVEV, per germline (reference sequence). V lost 7 bases, J lost 3 bases, and 14 bases lay in between.

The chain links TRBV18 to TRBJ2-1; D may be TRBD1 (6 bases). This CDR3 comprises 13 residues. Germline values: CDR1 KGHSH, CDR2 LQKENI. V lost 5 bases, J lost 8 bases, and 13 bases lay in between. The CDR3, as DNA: TGTGCCAGCTCAACCAGGGGCATCCATGAGCAGTTCTTC. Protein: CASSTRGIHEQFF.

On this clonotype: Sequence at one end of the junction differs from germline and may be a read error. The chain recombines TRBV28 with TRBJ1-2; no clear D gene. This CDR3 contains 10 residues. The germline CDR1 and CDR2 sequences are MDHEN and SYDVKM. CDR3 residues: CASSNNGYTF. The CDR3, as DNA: TGTGCCAGCAGTAACAATGGCTACACCTTC.

The CDR3 loop is CASSQDQVLAGSGEQFF. In DNA, the CDR3 is TGTGCCAGCAGCCAAGATCAGGTACTAGCGGGGTCGGGTGAGCAGTTCTTC. The rearrangement uses TRBV14 and TRBJ2-1; 10 bases map to TRBD2. Germline assignment: CDR1 SGHDN and CDR2 FVKESK. CDR3 length: 17 amino acids. V was pared by 0 bases and J by 9 bases, with 11 bases of the junction left unmatched.

CDR3 DNA: TGTGCCAGCAGTTACATAGAAGGGGGGAGAGAGACCCAGTACTTC. This gives the protein CASSYIEGGRETQYF. The chain employs TRBV6-6 and TRBJ2-5; D could derive from TRBD1 or TRBD2 (6 bases each). Trimming removed 2 bases at V and 4 bases at J, with 14 bases between. CDR3 length: 15 amino acids. The germline CDR1 and CDR2 sequences are MNHNY and SVGAGI (reference sequence).

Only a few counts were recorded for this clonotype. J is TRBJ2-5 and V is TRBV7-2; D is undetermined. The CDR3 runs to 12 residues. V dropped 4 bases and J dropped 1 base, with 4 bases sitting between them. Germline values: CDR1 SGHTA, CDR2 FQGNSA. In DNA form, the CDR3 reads TGTGCCAGCAGCTGGTTCCAAGAGACCCAGTACTTC. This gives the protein CASSWFQETQYF.

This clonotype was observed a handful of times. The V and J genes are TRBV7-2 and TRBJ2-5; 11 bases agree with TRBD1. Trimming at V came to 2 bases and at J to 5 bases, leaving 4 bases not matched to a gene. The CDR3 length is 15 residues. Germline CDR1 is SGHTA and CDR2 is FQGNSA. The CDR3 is CASSLRTGGWETQYF. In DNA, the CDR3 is TGTGCCAGCAGCTTACGGACAGGGGGCTGGGAGACCCAGTACTTC.

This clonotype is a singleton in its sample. The CDR3 bases are TGCAGCGTTGAACAGGCACGAGAGACCCAGTACTTC. This gives the protein CSVEQARETQYF. The chain combines TRBV29-1 with TRBJ2-7, with D hard to call. The J call is in doubt because the DNA end fits TRBJ2-5 better. In germline, CDR1 is SQVTM, CDR2 ANQGSEA. This CDR3 contains 12 residues.

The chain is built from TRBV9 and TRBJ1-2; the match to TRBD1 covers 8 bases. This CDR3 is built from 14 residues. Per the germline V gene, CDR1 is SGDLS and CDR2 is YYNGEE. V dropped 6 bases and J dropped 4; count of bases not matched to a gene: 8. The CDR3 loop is CASTSGQEIYGYTF. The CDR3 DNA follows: TGTGCCAGCACCTCGGGACAGGAGATCTATGGCTACACCTTC.

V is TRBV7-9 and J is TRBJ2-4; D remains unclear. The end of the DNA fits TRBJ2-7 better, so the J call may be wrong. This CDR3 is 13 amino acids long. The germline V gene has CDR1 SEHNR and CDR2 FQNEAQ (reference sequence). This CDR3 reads CASSSQPPYEQYF. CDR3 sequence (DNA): TGTGCCAGCAGCTCACAACCCCCTTACGAGCAGTACTTC.

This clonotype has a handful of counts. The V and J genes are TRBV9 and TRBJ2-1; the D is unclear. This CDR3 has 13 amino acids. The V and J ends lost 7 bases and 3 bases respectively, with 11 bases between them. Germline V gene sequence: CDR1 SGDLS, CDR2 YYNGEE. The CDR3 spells CASPGQLYNEQFF. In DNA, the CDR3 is TGTGCCAGCCCCGGGCAGCTCTACAATGAGCAGTTCTTC.

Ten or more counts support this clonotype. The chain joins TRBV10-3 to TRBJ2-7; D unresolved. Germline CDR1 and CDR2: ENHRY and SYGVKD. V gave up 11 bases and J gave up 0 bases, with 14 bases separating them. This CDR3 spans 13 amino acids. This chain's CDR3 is CAVRHPSSYEQYF. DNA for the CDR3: TGTGCCGTTAGACATCCCAGCTCCTACGAGCAGTACTTC.

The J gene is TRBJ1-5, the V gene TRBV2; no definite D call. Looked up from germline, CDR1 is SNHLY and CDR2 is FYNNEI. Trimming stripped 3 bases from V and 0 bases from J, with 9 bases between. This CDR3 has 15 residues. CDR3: CASSENTNSNQPQHF. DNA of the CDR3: TGTGCCAGCAGTGAGAACACCAATAGCAATCAGCCCCAGCATTTT.

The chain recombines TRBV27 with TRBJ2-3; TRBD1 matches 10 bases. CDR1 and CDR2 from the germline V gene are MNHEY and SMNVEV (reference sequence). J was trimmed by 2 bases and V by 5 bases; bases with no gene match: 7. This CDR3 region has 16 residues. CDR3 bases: TGTGCCAGCAGTGGGGACAGGGGTGGTAACACAGATACGCAGTATTTT. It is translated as CASSGDRGGNTDTQYF.

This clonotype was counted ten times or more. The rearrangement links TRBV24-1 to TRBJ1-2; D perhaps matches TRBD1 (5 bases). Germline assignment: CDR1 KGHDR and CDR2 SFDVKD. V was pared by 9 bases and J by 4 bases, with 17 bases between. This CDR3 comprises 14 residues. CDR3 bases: TGTGCCACCTCACCAAGGCAGGGCAGCTATGGCTACACCTTC. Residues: CATSPRQGSYGYTF.

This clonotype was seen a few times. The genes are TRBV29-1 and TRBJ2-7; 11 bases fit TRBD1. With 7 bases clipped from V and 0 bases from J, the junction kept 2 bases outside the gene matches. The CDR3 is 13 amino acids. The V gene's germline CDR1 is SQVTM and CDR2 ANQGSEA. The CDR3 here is CSAGQGVSYEQYF. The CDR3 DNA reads TGCAGCGCGGGACAGGGGGTCTCCTACGAGCAGTACTTC.

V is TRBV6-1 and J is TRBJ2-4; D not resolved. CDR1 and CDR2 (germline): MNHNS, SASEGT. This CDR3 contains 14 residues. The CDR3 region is CPLLWRLAKNIQYF. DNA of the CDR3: TGTCCCCTATTGTGGCGTCTAGCCAAAAACATTCAGTACTTC.

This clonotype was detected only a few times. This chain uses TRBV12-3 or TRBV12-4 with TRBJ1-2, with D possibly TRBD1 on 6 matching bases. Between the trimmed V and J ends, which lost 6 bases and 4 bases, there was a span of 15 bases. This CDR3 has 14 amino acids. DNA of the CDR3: TGTGCCAGCAGCAAAACAGACAGGACCTATGGCTACACCTTC. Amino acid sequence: CASSKTDRTYGYTF.

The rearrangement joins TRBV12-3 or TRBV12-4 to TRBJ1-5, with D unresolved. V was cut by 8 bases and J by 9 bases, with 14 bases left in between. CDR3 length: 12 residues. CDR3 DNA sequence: TGTGCCAGCCAAATAAGTTCACTGCCCCAGCATTTT. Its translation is CASQISSLPQHF.

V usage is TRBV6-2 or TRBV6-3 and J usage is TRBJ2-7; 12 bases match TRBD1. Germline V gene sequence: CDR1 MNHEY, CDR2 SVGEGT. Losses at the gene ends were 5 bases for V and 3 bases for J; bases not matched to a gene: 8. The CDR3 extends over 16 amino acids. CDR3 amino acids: CASSTPGQGAVYEQYF. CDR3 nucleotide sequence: TGTGCCAGCAGTACACCGGGACAGGGGGCTGTCTACGAGCAGTACTTC.

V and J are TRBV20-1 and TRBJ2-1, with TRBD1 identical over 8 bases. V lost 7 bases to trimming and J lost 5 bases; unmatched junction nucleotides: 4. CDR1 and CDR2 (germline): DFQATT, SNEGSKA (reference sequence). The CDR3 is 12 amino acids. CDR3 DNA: TGCAGTGGGGACAGGAGCCACAATGAGCAGTTCTTC. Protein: CSGDRSHNEQFF.